This note documents a single T cell receptor beta chain sequence. This entry comes from a study of blood T cell dynamics during melanoma immunotherapy. Study information: Metastatic melanoma patients received first-line pembrolizumab or nivolumab plus ipilimumab.

The repertoire was sequenced with immunoSEQ multiplex PCR; TCRdb's copy has only in-frame clones and lacks some. There are about 11,000 clones in the sample; about 80% occur only once, and about 20% lies in the top ten. As for time point: week 3, after first cycle of checkpoint inhibitor. This CDR3 region has 15 residues. Germline assignment: CDR1 SQVTM and CDR2 ANQGSEA. V was shortened by 0 bases and J by 8 bases, with 17 bases between the two germline ends. The TCR was taken from a human donor with melanoma. The chain links TRBV29-1 to TRBJ2-1; maybe TRBD1 (6 bases). The material was blood, obtained from a patient treated with checkpoint blockade. CDR3 sequence reads: CSVEEGGQRPDEQFF. CDR3 in DNA: TGCAGCGTTGAAGAGGGCGGACAGCGCCCGGATGAGCAGTTCTTC.